These T cell receptor beta chains were read from a single sample in a study of monozygotic twins with inflammatory bowel disease. TCRdb reprocessed the 5' RACE reads and stores each CDR3 protein as one record, lacking DNA. Listed are around 380,000 distinct CDR3 sequences; 2% to 3% falls within the top ten. The sequencing input was blood. The receptors were sampled from a human donor with ulcerative colitis or Crohn's disease, or a healthy co-twin of an affected twin (not recorded which). Both conserved end residues are part of each CDR3.

V	J	CDR3
TRBV7-9	TRBJ1-2	CASSLRTAEGGYTF
TRBV5-1	TRBJ2-7	CASSPASGAYEQYF
TRBV30	TRBJ2-1	CAWSVWGSNEQFF
TRBV5-1	TRBJ2-1	CASSPHGAGLDNEQFF
TRBV30	TRBJ1-6	CAWRVPGNSPLHF
TRBV18	TRBJ2-2	CASSSRGTANTGELFF
TRBV7-2	TRBJ2-5	CASSLSASGGAGKTQYF
TRBV11-1	TRBJ2-3	CASSSQDRASGISTDTQYF
TRBV14	TRBJ1-6	CASSQWGLWDSPLHF
TRBV9	TRBJ2-1	CASSVGAEGGSNEQFF
TRBV4-3	TRBJ1-4	CASSQARDRGNEKLFF
TRBV20-1	TRBJ1-2	CSAIGTPYGYTF
TRBV5-1	TRBJ1-5	CASSSDRTNQPQHF
TRBV14	TRBJ1-3	CASSARPDRVRNTIYF
TRBV12-3/TRBV12-4	TRBJ2-2	CASSLGALAGGYTGELFF
TRBV2	TRBJ2-7	CASNRDSFYEQYF
TRBV7-2	TRBJ2-7	CASSLAGPSSYEQYF
TRBV5-4	TRBJ1-2	CASGPRYRGRVGYTF
TRBV15	TRBJ2-1	CATSRRAGAANEQFF
TRBV28	TRBJ2-7	CASSLPRTRVLPERWEQYF
TRBV2	TRBJ2-2	CASTQGPRDTGELFF
TRBV12-3/TRBV12-4	TRBJ2-1	CASRQRRGGSSYNEQFF
TRBV29-1	TRBJ2-7	CSVLAKHSYEQYF
TRBV12-3/TRBV12-4	TRBJ2-1	CASSDPGLAGAGNYNEQFF
TRBV11-2	TRBJ2-5	CASSKGTSGREETQYF
TRBV7-2	TRBJ1-1	CASSSRQGSTEAFF
TRBV20-1	TRBJ2-5	CSALPPSGGAETQYF
TRBV29-1	TRBJ2-7	CSVRGGDSYEQYF
TRBV7-2	TRBJ2-7	CASSLGRGMDYEQYF
TRBV29-1	TRBJ2-1	CSVVWTSSYNEQFF
TRBV20-1	TRBJ2-3	CSATLGGVTDTQYF
TRBV4-1	TRBJ1-1	CASSQEPTGANTEAFF
TRBV7-8	TRBJ2-2	CASSHPAQGTVNTGELFF
TRBV28	TRBJ2-5	CASTRSGSQETQYF
TRBV11-2	TRBJ1-2	CASSLAQGLAGYTF
TRBV6-2/TRBV6-3	TRBJ1-1	CAIRGGGLTEAFF
TRBV28	TRBJ1-1	CASSLSGWGAAFF
TRBV24-1	TRBJ2-1	CATSLAGPYNEQFF
TRBV4-3	TRBJ1-5	CASSGGRMDQPQHF
TRBV30	TRBJ2-1	CAWSVQSNEQFF
TRBV28	TRBJ2-3	CASSLGVGRRSTDTQYF
TRBV19	TRBJ2-1	CASQLGSEQFF
TRBV20-1	TRBJ2-4	CSARVSGGVAKNIQYF
TRBV27	TRBJ1-1	CASSFKTGAGRYTEAFF